The 9 T cell receptor beta chains in this list originate from one sample, sequenced in a study of blood T cell repertoires in COVID-19. This table comes from immunoSEQ multiplex PCR, and its TCRdb copy is limited to in-frame clones, with some not included. This repertoire shows fewer than 150,000 clones, approximately 77% found once; its top ten account for around a fifth. Sequencing was performed on peripheral blood. Source of these receptors: a man older than 75 with acute or convalescent COVID-19.

In this sample, this clone turned up many times. This chain joins TRBV9 and TRBJ2-1, with 7 bases identical to TRBD1. The CDR3 contains 15 residues. V lost 4 bases to trimming and J lost 9 bases; unmatched junction nucleotides: 13. Germline CDR1 reads SGDLS; CDR2 reads YYNGEE. CDR3 DNA: TGTGCCAGCAGCCGAGGGGGCGATCCCTATGGTGAGCAGTTCTTC. Translation gives CASSRGGDPYGEQFF.

V usage is TRBV28 and J usage is TRBJ1-4; D gene unclear. Trimming removed 5 bases at V and 3 bases at J, with 7 bases between. The CDR3 sequence is 13 residues long. Germline-derived CDR1 and CDR2 are MDHEN and SYDVKM. The CDR3 DNA reads TGTGCCAGCAGTCGGGGAGCTAATGAAAAACTGTTTTTT. Its translation is CASSRGANEKLFF.

The chain joins TRBV29-1 to TRBJ2-7; 11 bases agree with TRBD2. Trimming took 6 bases from V and 6 from J; bases not matched to a gene: 7. The CDR3 is made up of 13 amino acids. CDR1 is SQVTM and CDR2 is ANQGSEA in the germline V gene. Written as DNA, the CDR3 is TGCAGCGTAGGGACTAGCGGTCCCGGCGAGCAGTACTTC. This translates into CSVGTSGPGEQYF.

The V and J genes are TRBV12-3 or TRBV12-4 and TRBJ1-5; tentative D call: TRBD1 (6 bases). V was trimmed by 6 bases and J by 10 bases, leaving 16 bases between them. The CDR3 is 13 residues long. The chain's CDR3 is CASSLRQALPQHF. CDR3 DNA sequence: TGTGCCAGCAGCTTAAGACAGGCCCTTCCCCAGCATTTT.

The gene calls are TRBV27 and TRBJ1-1, with 10 bases aligning to TRBD1. The CDR3 runs to 15 residues. V dropped 4 bases and J dropped 7; count of bases not matched to a gene: 9. Germline CDR1 is MNHEY and CDR2 is SMNVEV (reference sequence). The CDR3 DNA is TGTGCCAGCAGTTCTGGACAGGGGGAGAGGAGTGAAGCTTTCTTT. Translation gives CASSSGQGERSEAFF.

The chain couples TRBV10-1 to TRBJ1-5; 7 nucleotides line up with TRBD1. Germline trimming cut 8 bases from V and 1 base from J; bases unmatched to any gene: 2. CDR1 and CDR2 from the germline V gene are WNHNN and SYGVQD (reference sequence). This CDR3 is 13 amino acids long. The CDR3 nucleotides are TGCGCCAGCCGGGACAGAAGCAATCAGCCCCAGCATTTT. Encoded protein: CASRDRSNQPQHF.

This chain uses TRBV6-5 with TRBJ2-3; D might be TRBD1 (6 bases). V shed 5 bases and J shed 2 bases, with 14 bases lying between them. Looked up from germline, CDR1 is MNHEY and CDR2 is SVGAGI. This CDR3 spans 15 amino acids. The CDR3, as DNA: TGTGCCAGCAGTCCACAGGGATGGGCCACAGATACGCAGTATTTT. Its translation is CASSPQGWATDTQYF.

The V and J genes are TRBV7-2 and TRBJ2-2, with TRBD1 identical over 7 bases. V gave up 2 bases and J gave up 4 bases; unmatched junction bases: 4. Germline CDR1 and CDR2: SGHTA and FQGNSA. The CDR3 is 15 residues long. CDR3 sequence: CASSLRQGGTGELFF. In DNA, the CDR3 is TGTGCCAGCAGCTTAAGACAGGGTGGCACCGGGGAGCTGTTTTTT.

This clone was detected only once. V gene TRBV12-3 or TRBV12-4 combines with J gene TRBJ1-2, with D perhaps matching TRBD1 (6 bases). The CDR3 has 13 residues. V was pared by 5 bases and J by 3 bases, with 10 bases between. The CDR3 region has the DNA TGTGCCAGCAGTGGGGGCGGTTACTATGGCTACACCTTC. Translated: CASSGGGYYGYTF.